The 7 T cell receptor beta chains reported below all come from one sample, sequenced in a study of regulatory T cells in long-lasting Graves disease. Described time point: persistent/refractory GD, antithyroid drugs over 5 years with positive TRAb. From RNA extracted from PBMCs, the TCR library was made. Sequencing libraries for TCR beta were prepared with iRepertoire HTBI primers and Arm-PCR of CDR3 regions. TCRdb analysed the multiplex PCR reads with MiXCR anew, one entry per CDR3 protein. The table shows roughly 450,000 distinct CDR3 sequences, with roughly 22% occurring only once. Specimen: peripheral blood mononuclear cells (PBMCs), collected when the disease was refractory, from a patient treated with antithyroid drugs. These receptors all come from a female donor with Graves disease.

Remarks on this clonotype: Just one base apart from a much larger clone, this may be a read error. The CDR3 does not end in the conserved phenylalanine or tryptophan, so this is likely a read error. The CDR3 nucleotides read TGTGCCAGCAGACGGACTAGCGGGATCCAAGAGACCCAGTACTCC. Amino acids: CASRRTSGIQETQYS. V and J are TRBV7-2 and TRBJ2-5; 12 positions match TRBD2. The CDR3 runs to 15 residues. Germline CDR1 and CDR2: SGHTA and FQGNSA. V was pared by 6 bases and J by 1 base, with 3 bases of the junction left unmatched.

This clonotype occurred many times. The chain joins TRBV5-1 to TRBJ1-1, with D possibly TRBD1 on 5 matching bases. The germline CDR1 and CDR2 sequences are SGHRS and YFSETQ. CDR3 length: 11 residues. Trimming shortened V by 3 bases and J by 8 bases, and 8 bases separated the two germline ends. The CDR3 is CASSWGMEAFF. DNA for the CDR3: TGCGCCAGCAGCTGGGGGATGGAAGCTTTCTTT.

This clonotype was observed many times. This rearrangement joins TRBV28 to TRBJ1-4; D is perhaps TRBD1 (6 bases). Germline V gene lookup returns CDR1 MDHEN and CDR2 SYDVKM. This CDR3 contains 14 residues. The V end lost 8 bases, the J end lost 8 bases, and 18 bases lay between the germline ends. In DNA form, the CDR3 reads TGTGCCAGCCGTGGTGAGGGGGAGGGGGAAAAACTGTTTTTT. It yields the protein CASRGEGEGEKLFF. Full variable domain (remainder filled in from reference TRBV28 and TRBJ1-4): DVKVTQSSRYLVKRTGEKVFLECVQDMDHENMFWYRQDPGLGLRLIYFSYDVKMKEKGDIPEGYSVSREKKERFSLILESASTNQTSMYLCASRGEGEGEKLFFGSGTQLSVL.

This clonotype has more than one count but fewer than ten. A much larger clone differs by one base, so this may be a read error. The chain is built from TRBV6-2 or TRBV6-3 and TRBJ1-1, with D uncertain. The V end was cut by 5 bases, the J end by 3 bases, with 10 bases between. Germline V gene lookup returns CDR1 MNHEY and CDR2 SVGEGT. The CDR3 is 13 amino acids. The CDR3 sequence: CASSPGWDTEAFF. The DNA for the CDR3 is TGTGCCAGCAGTCCTGGCTGGGACACTGAAGCTTTCTTT.

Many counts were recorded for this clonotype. The CDR3 spells CAISGGLSEAYEQYF. The CDR3 DNA follows: TGTGCCATCAGTGGGGGACTTTCCGAGGCCTACGAGCAGTACTTC. The chain couples TRBV10-3 to TRBJ2-7; maybe TRBD2 (6 bases). This CDR3 spans 15 amino acids. V was cut by 4 bases and J by 2 bases, with 15 bases left in between. Germline V CDR1 and CDR2: ENHRY, SYGVKD.

The CDR3 DNA reads TGTGCCACCAGTGATTGGACCAATCAGCCCCAGCATTTT. It is translated as CATSDWTNQPQHF. The chain is built from TRBV24-1 and TRBJ1-5, with D unclear. This CDR3 is built from 13 residues. Germline V gene sequence: CDR1 KGHDR, CDR2 SFDVKD. Between the trimmed V and J ends, which lost 2 bases and 3 bases, there was a span of 4 bases.

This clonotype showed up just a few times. The CDR3 DNA reads TGCGCCAGCAGCCCGGACCGACAGGGGCTGGGCAATGAGCAGTTCTTC. Protein: CASSPDRQGLGNEQFF. The chain recombines TRBV5-1 with TRBJ2-1; 8 bases fit TRBD1. V trimming: 4 bases; J trimming: 6 bases; junction bases outside the gene matches: 12. CDR3 length: 16 amino acids. Germline assignment: CDR1 SGHRS and CDR2 YFSETQ.